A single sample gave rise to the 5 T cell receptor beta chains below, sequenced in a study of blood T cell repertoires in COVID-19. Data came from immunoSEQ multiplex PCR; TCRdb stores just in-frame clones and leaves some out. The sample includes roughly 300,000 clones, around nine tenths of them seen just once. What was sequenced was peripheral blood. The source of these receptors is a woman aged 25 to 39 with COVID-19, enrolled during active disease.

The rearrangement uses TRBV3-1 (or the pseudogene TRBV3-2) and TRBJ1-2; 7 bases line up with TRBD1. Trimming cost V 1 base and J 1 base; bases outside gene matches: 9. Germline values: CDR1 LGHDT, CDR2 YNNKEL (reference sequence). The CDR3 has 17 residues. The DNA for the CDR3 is TGTGCCAGCAGCCAAGCCCAGAAGACAGGGATTAACTATGGCTACACCTTC. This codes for CASSQAQKTGINYGYTF.

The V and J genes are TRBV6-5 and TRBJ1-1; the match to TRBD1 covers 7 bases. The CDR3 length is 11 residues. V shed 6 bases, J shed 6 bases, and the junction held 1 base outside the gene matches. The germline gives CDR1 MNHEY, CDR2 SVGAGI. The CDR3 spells CASRQGAEAFF. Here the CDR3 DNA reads TGTGCCAGCAGGCAGGGGGCTGAAGCTTTCTTT.

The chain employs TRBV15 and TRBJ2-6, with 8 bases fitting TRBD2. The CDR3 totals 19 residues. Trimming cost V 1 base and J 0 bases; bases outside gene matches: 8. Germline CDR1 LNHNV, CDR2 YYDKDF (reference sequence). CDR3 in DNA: TGTGCCACCAGCAGAGGGGGCGGGGGGCTAGTCTCTGGGGCCAACGTCCTGACTTTC. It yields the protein CATSRGGGGLVSGANVLTF.

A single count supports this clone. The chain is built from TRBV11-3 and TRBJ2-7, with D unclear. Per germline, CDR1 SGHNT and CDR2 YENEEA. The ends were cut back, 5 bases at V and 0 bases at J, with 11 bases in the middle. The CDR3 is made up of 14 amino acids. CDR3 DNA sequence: TGTGCCAGCAGCCCCCGACTGTACTCCTACGAGCAGTACTTC. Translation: CASSPRLYSYEQYF.

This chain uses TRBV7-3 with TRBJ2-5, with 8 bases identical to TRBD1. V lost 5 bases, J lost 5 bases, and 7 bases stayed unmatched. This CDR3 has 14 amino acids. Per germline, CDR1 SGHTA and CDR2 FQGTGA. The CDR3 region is CASSPGQGDETQYF. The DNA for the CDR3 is TGTGCCAGCAGCCCCGGACAGGGTGACGAGACCCAGTACTTC.